This record covers a single TCR beta chain. This sample was included in a study of blood T cell repertoires in COVID-19. Study details: Sources were T cells, B-cell-depleted T cells, or PBMCs; the material itself was cDNA or gDNA.

Some clones are missing from TCRdb's copy, which holds only in-frame ones; the method was immunoSEQ multiplex PCR. In the table there are approximately 75,000 clones, about nine tenths of which are singletons. The receptor's source is a human donor in a cohort sampled during active COVID-19. The sequencing input was peripheral blood.

Written as DNA, the CDR3 is TGTGCCACCGAACAGGGCTATGGCTACACCTTC. This gives the protein CATEQGYGYTF. J is TRBJ1-2 and V is TRBV19; possible D gene TRBD1, 6 bases. Between the trimmed V and J ends, which lost 10 bases and 4 bases, there was a span of 10 bases. This CDR3 contains 11 residues. Germline V gives CDR1 LNHDA, CDR2 SQIVND (reference sequence).